The T cell receptor beta chain described here comes from a study of shared clonotypes between healthy human individuals. Study findings and constraints: Inspection by rarefaction showed sorted-subset sequencing to be incomplete despite large depth. Richness estimates generally favored naive over memory subsets. It was expected that sequencing depth would affect clonotype sharing among donors.

The repertoire was sequenced with immunoSEQ multiplex PCR; TCRdb's copy has only in-frame clones and lacks some. This table has 2 million to 2.5 million clones, 90% to 95% appearing once. About this clone itself: Its antigen is not known.

The study enrolled healthy HIV-negative adults without recent acute infections or vaccinations as donors. The germline V and J ends were trimmed by 8 bases and 0 bases, with 27 bases remaining between them. The germline gives CDR1 SGHRS, CDR2 YFSETQ. The CDR3 consists of 18 residues. This sequence was found in a man between 18 and 29 years old in good health. Some clones in this sample may be carry-over from other donors' samples. The sample was naive CD4+ T cells from PBMCs. The sample's subset: CD45RA+ positively selected. The V call is TRBV5-1, the J call TRBJ2-7; no clear D. The CDR3 DNA sequence: TGCGCCAGTTCTAGACCGACTCAATCAGAGGTGGGCTCCTACGAGCAGTACTTC. As protein: CASSRPTQSEVGSYEQYF.